The 31 T cell receptor beta chains listed next were all sequenced from one sample in a study of T cell responses to AZD1222 COVID-19 vaccine. The repertoire was sequenced with immunoSEQ multiplex PCR; TCRdb's copy has only in-frame clones and lacks some. The sample has 65,000 to 85,000 clones, about 88% seen once; the top ten hold roughly an eighth. Sequences were derived from peripheral blood, sampled on day 0 of AZD1222 vaccination. These receptors all stem from an adult in good health.

The chain links TRBV28 to TRBJ1-5; tentative D call: TRBD1 (6 bases). The germline CDR1 and CDR2 sequences are MDHEN and SYDVKM. The CDR3 is 14 amino acids. Between the trimmed V and J ends, which lost 6 bases and 0 bases, there was a span of 9 bases. CDR3 loop: CASRGRGSNQPQHF. DNA for the CDR3: TGTGCCAGCAGGGGCAGGGGTAGCAATCAGCCCCAGCATTTT.

This clone was detected only once. The V and J genes are TRBV24-1 and TRBJ2-2; TRBD1 matches 9 bases. The J segment lost 5 bases and the V segment lost 3 bases, leaving 3 bases of the junction unmatched. The CDR3 sequence is 15 residues long. Per the germline V gene, CDR1 is KGHDR and CDR2 is SFDVKD. In DNA form, the CDR3 reads TGTGCCACCAGTGATCCCGGACAGGGGACCGGGGAGCTGTTTTTT. Amino acids: CATSDPGQGTGELFF.

As to this clone: Other DNA sequences in the same sample also yield this CDR3. The rearrangement joins TRBV30 to TRBJ1-1, with D unclear. V lost 3 bases to trimming and J lost 5 bases, with 4 bases between them. The germline CDR1 and CDR2 sequences are GTSNPN and SVGIG (reference sequence). The CDR3 consists of 10 residues. The CDR3 DNA sequence: TGTGCCTGGAGCCGGACTGAAGCTTTCTTT. It yields the protein CAWSRTEAFF. Variable domain in full (rest from reference TRBV30 and TRBJ1-1): SQTIHQWPATLVQPVGSPLSLECTVEGTSNPNLYWYRQAAGRGLQLLFYSVGIGQISSEVPQNLSASRPQDRQFILSSKKLLLSDSGFYLCAWSRTEAFFGQGTRLTVV.

The V and J genes are TRBV6-2 or TRBV6-3 and TRBJ2-1; TRBD1 agrees at 8 bases. Germline lookup yields CDR1 MNHEY and CDR2 SVGEGT. This CDR3 is built from 15 residues. V was pared by 6 bases and J by 3 bases, with 7 bases of the junction left unmatched. The CDR3 DNA reads as TGTGCCAGCAGCCCGTTAGACAGGGGCTACAATGAGCAGTTCTTC. This sequence encodes CASSPLDRGYNEQFF.

This chain joins TRBV7-3 and TRBJ2-7, with D possibly matching TRBD1 (5 bases). The germline V and J ends were trimmed by 2 bases and 4 bases, with 15 bases remaining between them. The CDR3 is made up of 15 amino acids. Germline assignment: CDR1 SGHTA and CDR2 FQGTGA. The CDR3 is CASSLDAGPAYEQYF. CDR3 in DNA: TGTGCCAGCAGCTTAGATGCAGGGCCCGCTTACGAGCAGTACTTC.

This chain links TRBV25-1 with TRBJ1-4; D might be TRBD1 (6 bases). V was pared by 6 bases and J by 4 bases, with 21 bases between. The CDR3 extends over 17 amino acids. Germline V gene lookup returns CDR1 MGHDK and CDR2 SYGVNS. In DNA, the CDR3 is TGTGCCAGCAGCTTCACCCTCTCACAGGGATTTAATGAAAAACTGTTTTTT. It codes for CASSFTLSQGFNEKLFF.

This clone showed up just a few times. The chain uses TRBV5-6 and TRBJ1-5; no definite D call. CDR1 and CDR2 (germline): SGHDT, YYEEEE. V lost 0 bases to trimming and J lost 6 bases, with 7 bases between them. The CDR3 extends over 13 amino acids. The CDR3: CASSLGLSQPQHF. CDR3 sequence (DNA): TGTGCCAGCAGCTTGGGACTGAGTCAGCCCCAGCATTTT.

The CDR3 nucleotides read TGTGCCAGCAGTCCCACACACAGAAGGGGGGACTACAATGAGCAGTTCTTC. It encodes CASSPTHRRGDYNEQFF. This sequence joins TRBV27 and TRBJ2-1, with D perhaps being TRBD1 or TRBD2 (6 bases each). The CDR3 sequence is 17 residues long. The ends were cut back, 5 bases at V and 3 bases at J, with 20 bases in the middle. The V gene's germline CDR1 is MNHEY and CDR2 SMNVEV (reference sequence).

The chain is built from TRBV19 and TRBJ1-1, with 9 bases fitting TRBD1. The CDR3 is 15 amino acids. V gave up 0 bases and J gave up 1 base; unmatched junction bases: 0. Germline assignment: CDR1 LNHDA and CDR2 SQIVND (reference sequence). The CDR3 sequence: CASSIETGGNTEAFF. CDR3 nucleotides: TGTGCCAGTAGTATAGAGACAGGGGGGAACACTGAAGCTTTCTTT. Full variable domain (outside the CDR3, taken from reference TRBV19 and TRBJ1-1): DGGITQSPKYLFRKEGQNVTLSCEQNLNHDAMYWYRQDPGQGLRLIYYSQIVNDFQKGDIAEGYSVSREKKESFPLTVTSAQKNPTAFYLCASSIETGGNTEAFFGQGTRLTVV.

This chain joins TRBV19 and TRBJ2-3, with D perhaps TRBD1 or TRBD2 (7 bases each). CDR1 and CDR2 from the germline V gene are LNHDA and SQIVND (reference sequence). The CDR3 loop spans 15 amino acids. V lost 8 bases and J lost 9, with 24 bases in between. The CDR3 spells CASFIGTAGQGTQYF. CDR3 bases: TGTGCCAGTTTTATCGGGACAGCGGGGCAAGGAACGCAGTATTTT.

The rearrangement joins TRBV7-8 to TRBJ1-1; perhaps TRBD1 as D (5 bases). V lost 5 bases and J lost 11, with 15 bases in between. The CDR3 contains 12 residues. Germline CDR1 SGHVS, CDR2 FQNEAQ. This chain's CDR3 is CASSPWQGAAFF. The CDR3 nucleotides read TGTGCCAGCAGCCCCTGGCAGGGCGCTGCTTTCTTT.

This sequence joins TRBV28 and TRBJ1-1; D gene unclear. CDR3 size: 15 residues. With 5 bases removed from V and 0 bases from J, the gap between germline ends came to 13 bases. The germline V gene has CDR1 MDHEN and CDR2 SYDVKM. DNA for the CDR3: TGTGCCAGCAGTCCCCCCACACAGATGAACACTGAAGCTTTCTTT. Translating gives CASSPPTQMNTEAFF.

This chain links TRBV9 with TRBJ1-3; a weak D match, TRBD1 (6 bases). V lost 4 bases to trimming and J lost 5 bases, with 10 bases between them. Germline-derived CDR1 and CDR2 are SGDLS and YYNGEE. This CDR3 is built from 13 residues. The CDR3 coding sequence is TGTGCCAGCAGCCCGGGGGACAGAAACACCATATATTTT. Translation gives CASSPGDRNTIYF.

This chain uses TRBV4-3 with TRBJ1-2; 10 bases line up with TRBD1. Germline V CDR1 and CDR2: LGHNA, YSLEER. V gave up 5 bases and J gave up 1 base; unmatched junction bases: 4. CDR3 length: 15 amino acids. CDR3 sequence: CASSDRDRGNYGYTF. In nucleotides, the CDR3 is TGCGCCAGCAGCGACCGGGACAGGGGTAACTATGGCTACACCTTC.

This rearrangement joins TRBV9 to TRBJ1-5, with 10 bases fitting TRBD1. From germline, CDR1 is SGDLS and CDR2 YYNGEE. V was clipped by 3 bases and J by 6 bases; unmatched bases: 6. The CDR3 spans 15 residues. The DNA for the CDR3 is TGTGCCAGCAGCGCCGCGGGACAGGGGAGTCAGCCCCAGCATTTT. It codes for CASSAAGQGSQPQHF.

The chain carries TRBV9 and TRBJ2-1; 14 nucleotides line up with TRBD2. From germline, CDR1 is SGDLS and CDR2 YYNGEE. V lost 3 bases to trimming and J lost 5 bases; unmatched junction nucleotides: 19. This CDR3 is built from 21 residues. The CDR3 nucleotides are TGTGCCAGCAGCGCATTCGATAGGATGTGGGGACTAGCGGGGGAGAACAATGAGCAGTTCTTC. It encodes CASSAFDRMWGLAGENNEQFF.

V gene TRBV6-5 combines with J gene TRBJ2-5; TRBD2 agrees at 7 bases. The CDR3 spans 11 residues. J lost 5 bases, V lost 8 bases, and 2 bases had no gene match. Germline V gene data show CDR1 as MNHEY and CDR2 as SVGAGI. The CDR3 here is CASLGGETQYF. The CDR3 DNA is TGTGCCAGCCTGGGAGGGGAGACCCAGTACTTC.

The CDR3, as DNA: TGTGCCAGCAAAACTAGCGGGGCGTCAGAGACCCAGTACTTC. This sequence encodes CASKTSGASETQYF. V is TRBV6-5 and J is TRBJ2-5; 10 bases fit TRBD2. Losses at the gene ends were 7 bases for V and 4 bases for J; bases not matched to a gene: 6. CDR3 length: 14 residues. CDR1 is MNHEY, CDR2 SVGAGI, per germline.

A note on this clone: The same CDR3 is also encoded by other DNA sequences in this sample. This sequence joins TRBV28 and TRBJ1-3, with a weak D call TRBD1 (5 bases). This CDR3 region has 14 residues. Germline loops: CDR1 MDHEN, CDR2 SYDVKM. Trimming cost V 6 bases and J 1 base, with 10 bases left between them. The CDR3 protein is CASSLDRSGNTIYF. Written as DNA, the CDR3 is TGTGCCAGCAGCTTAGACAGATCTGGAAACACCATATATTTT. Full variable domain (outside the CDR3, taken from reference TRBV28 and TRBJ1-3): DVKVTQSSRYLVKRTGEKVFLECVQDMDHENMFWYRQDPGLGLRLIYFSYDVKMKEKGDIPEGYSVSREKKERFSLILESASTNQTSMYLCASSLDRSGNTIYFGEGSWLTVV.

The chain uses TRBV7-6 and TRBJ1-6, with D unresolved. CDR1 SGHVS and CDR2 FNYEAQ come from the germline V gene. Between the trimmed V and J ends, which lost 5 bases and 9 bases, there was a span of 17 bases. This CDR3 has 15 amino acids. In nucleotides, the CDR3 is TGTGCCAGCAGCCTAGGGCCAAACTTAGGTTCACCCCTCCACTTT. Translation: CASSLGPNLGSPLHF.

Points on this clone: The sample holds other DNA sequences that translate to the same CDR3. The V and J genes are TRBV28 and TRBJ2-1; a weak D match, TRBD1 (6 bases). Trimming took 5 bases from V and 3 from J, leaving 14 bases between them. The CDR3 has 15 amino acids. Germline values: CDR1 MDHEN, CDR2 SYDVKM. CDR3: CASSLGASSYNEQFF. CDR3 DNA: TGTGCCAGCAGTCTGGGGGCTTCGAGCTACAATGAGCAGTTCTTC. Full variable domain (remainder filled in from reference TRBV28 and TRBJ2-1): DVKVTQSSRYLVKRTGEKVFLECVQDMDHENMFWYRQDPGLGLRLIYFSYDVKMKEKGDIPEGYSVSREKKERFSLILESASTNQTSMYLCASSLGASSYNEQFFGPGTRLTVL.

This clone showed up just a few times. The chain joins TRBV4-2 to TRBJ2-5; TRBD1 is a possible D gene (5 bases). Per germline, CDR1 LGHNA and CDR2 YNFKEQ. This CDR3 spans 15 amino acids. Trimming pared 0 bases from V and 4 bases from J, leaving 12 bases between. As DNA, the CDR3 is TGTGCCAGCAGCCAAGAATGGTCCAGGGCAGAGACCCAGTACTTC. Protein: CASSQEWSRAETQYF.

This clone is medium-sized within its sample. This same CDR3 is encoded by further DNA sequences in the sample. The chain recombines TRBV4-3 with TRBJ2-7; 8 bases line up with TRBD1. In germline, CDR1 is LGHNA, CDR2 YSLEER. J lost 3 bases, V lost 1 base, and 2 bases had no gene match. The CDR3 contains 14 residues. For the CDR3, the DNA is TGCGCCAGCAGCCAAGGGACAGGGCGCTACGAGCAGTACTTC. Translation: CASSQGTGRYEQYF.

This chain connects TRBV7-2 to TRBJ1-5, with D unclear. Trimming left V 1 base short and J 8 bases short, with 9 bases between. This CDR3 is 13 amino acids long. Germline V gene data show CDR1 as SGHTA and CDR2 as FQGNSA. Here the CDR3 reads CASSLDWAEPQHF. CDR3 sequence (DNA): TGTGCCAGCAGCTTAGATTGGGCCGAGCCCCAGCATTTT. The full variable domain, completed using reference TRBV7-2 and TRBJ1-5, is GAGVSQSPSNKVTEKGKDVELRCDPISGHTALYWYRQSLGQGLEFLIYFQGNSAPDKSGLPSDRFSAERTGGSVSTLTIQRTQQEDSAVYLCASSLDWAEPQHFGDGTRLSIL.

The rearrangement joins TRBV6-2 or TRBV6-3 to TRBJ2-7; 7 bases fit TRBD1. This CDR3 comprises 12 residues. Germline V CDR1 and CDR2: MNHEY, SVGEGT. The ends lost 5 bases at V and 7 bases at J; junction bases unmatched: 5. The CDR3 region is CASSPHRGEQYF. Written as DNA, the CDR3 is TGTGCCAGCAGTCCCCACAGGGGAGAGCAGTACTTC.

This rearrangement joins TRBV5-8 to TRBJ1-5; possible D gene TRBD1, 6 bases. V lost 4 bases and J lost 0, with 8 bases in between. Germline V gene sequence: CDR1 SGHTS, CDR2 YDEGEE. The CDR3 covers 14 residues. The CDR3 DNA reads TGTGCCAGCAGCGGACAGTTTAGCAATCAGCCCCAGCATTTT. Protein product: CASSGQFSNQPQHF.

V usage is TRBV5-1 and J usage is TRBJ2-7; 8 nucleotides agree with TRBD1. V lost 3 bases, J lost 2 bases, and 7 bases stayed unmatched. The CDR3 has 15 residues. Germline V CDR1 and CDR2: SGHRS, YFSETQ. This chain's CDR3 is CASSSLGQGTYEQYF. CDR3 sequence (DNA): TGCGCCAGCAGCTCCTTAGGACAGGGAACCTACGAGCAGTACTTC.

V gene TRBV5-6 combines with J gene TRBJ1-2; D might be TRBD1 (6 bases). CDR3 length equals 13 residues. Trimming pared 4 bases from V and 4 bases from J, leaving 11 bases between. The germline V gene has CDR1 SGHDT and CDR2 YYEEEE. The CDR3 coding sequence is TGTGCCAGCAGCCCGCAGGGGCTCTATGGCTACACCTTC. Protein: CASSPQGLYGYTF. Based on the CDR3 plus reference TRBV5-6 and TRBJ1-2, the full variable domain is DAGVTQSPTHLIKTRGQQVTLRCSPKSGHDTVSWYQQALGQGPQFIFQYYEEEERQRGNFPDRFSGHQFPNYSSELNVNALLLGDSALYLCASSPQGLYGYTFGSGTRLTVV.

The J gene is TRBJ2-1, the V gene TRBV27; the match to TRBD2 covers 7 bases. Trimming at V came to 2 bases and at J to 4 bases, leaving 5 bases not matched to a gene. Germline-derived CDR1 and CDR2 are MNHEY and SMNVEV (reference sequence). The CDR3 runs 15 residues. CDR3 in DNA: TGTGCCAGCAGTTTAGCACTAGCGTTATACAATGAGCAGTTCTTC. Encoded protein: CASSLALALYNEQFF.

For the CDR3, the DNA is TGTGCCAGCAGCCCAGGATACCTCAATGAGCAGTTCTTC. Translation: CASSPGYLNEQFF. This chain joins TRBV7-3 and TRBJ2-1; no firm D call. There are 13 residues in the CDR3. The germline V and J ends were trimmed by 5 bases and 6 bases, with 11 bases remaining between them. Germline CDR1 and CDR2: SGHTA and FQGTGA.

The chain recombines TRBV19 with TRBJ1-6, with D possibly being TRBD1 (6 bases). The CDR3 totals 13 residues. Germline-derived CDR1 and CDR2 are LNHDA and SQIVND (reference sequence). V lost 10 bases and J lost 7, with 14 bases in between. CDR3 DNA sequence: TGTGCCACCAGCCGGGACAACAATTCACCCCTCCACTTT. This gives the protein CATSRDNNSPLHF.